The 9 T cell receptor beta chains below come from one sample, sequenced in a study of T cell repertoires in cytomegalovirus infection. TCRdb reprocessed the reads via MiXCR and lists one record per CDR3 protein. The sample yields approximately 730,000 distinct CDR3 sequences, around 32% seen once. Antigens for these TCRs are unknown. This specimen was cultured PBMCs, taken from culture after CMV antigen stimulation. The receptors derive from a human donor in good health (CMV status not recorded). Some clones in this sample may be carry-over from other donors' samples.

This CDR3 reads CASSIGRGIYNEQFF. In DNA, the CDR3 is TGTGCCAGTAGTATTGGCAGGGGTATCTACAATGAGCAGTTCTTC. This rearrangement joins TRBV19 to TRBJ2-1; D possibly corresponds to TRBD1 (6 bases). The V gene lost 3 bases and the J gene lost 3 bases, with 12 bases spanning the gap. Germline V gene sequence: CDR1 LNHDA, CDR2 SQIVND (reference sequence). CDR3 length: 15 amino acids.

This clonotype was seen only a few times. The V and J genes are TRBV12-3 or TRBV12-4 and TRBJ2-7; the D is unclear. The length of the CDR3 is 13 residues. Between the trimmed V and J ends, which lost 6 bases and 0 bases, there was a span of 9 bases. Written as DNA, the CDR3 is TGTGCCAGCAGCCCTGACATCTCCTACGAGCAGTACTTC. Protein product: CASSPDISYEQYF.

This clonotype was picked up a small number of times. V usage is TRBV19 and J usage is TRBJ2-1; D is uncertain. The length of the CDR3 is 13 residues. Germline CDR1 reads LNHDA; CDR2 reads SQIVND (reference sequence). V was trimmed by 8 bases and J by 5 bases, leaving 13 bases between them. The CDR3 sequence is CASQEVANNEQFF. CDR3 DNA: TGTGCCAGTCAAGAGGTGGCGAACAATGAGCAGTTCTTC.

The V gene is TRBV2, the J gene TRBJ2-1; D gene ambiguous. Per the germline V gene, CDR1 is SNHLY and CDR2 is FYNNEI. The CDR3 spans 10 residues. V lost 6 bases to trimming and J lost 10 bases, with 7 bases between them. CDR3 DNA sequence: TGTGCCAGCAGCCGGATGGAGCAGTTCTTC. It codes for CASSRMEQFF.

This clonotype is a singleton in its sample. V is TRBV28 and J is TRBJ2-3; a weak D match, TRBD2 (5 bases). The CDR3 covers 15 residues. The V gene's germline CDR1 is MDHEN and CDR2 SYDVKM. Trimming took 3 bases from V and 10 from J, leaving 20 bases between them. CDR3 region: CASSFRARRRMAQYF. In nucleotides, the CDR3 is TGTGCCAGCAGTTTTCGGGCAAGGAGGAGAATGGCGCAGTATTTT.

The sample holds a few counts of this clonotype. This rearrangement joins TRBV7-2 to TRBJ2-5, with 7 bases matching TRBD1. CDR1 is SGHTA and CDR2 is FQGNSA in the germline V gene. V lost 5 bases and J lost 1; bases outside the gene matches: 7. The CDR3 covers 15 residues. The CDR3: CASSPGQAVQETQYF. For the CDR3, the DNA is TGTGCCAGCAGCCCAGGACAGGCCGTCCAAGAGACCCAGTACTTC.

To note about this clonotype: This sequence may be a read error, since a much larger clone differs from it by one base. This chain links TRBV7-8 with TRBJ1-4, with D unresolved. The CDR3 covers 15 residues. Trimming took 7 bases from V and 8 from J, leaving 20 bases between them. The germline V gene encodes CDR1 SGHVS and CDR2 FQNEAQ. CDR3 in amino acids: CASNPRARRNEKLFF. The CDR3 DNA reads TGTGCCAGCAACCCGCGGGCCCGGAGGAACGAAAAACTGTTTTTT.

This clonotype occurred a few times. The chain uses TRBV2 and TRBJ2-1; D not certain. This CDR3 is built from 10 residues. V dropped 6 bases and J dropped 9 bases, with 6 bases sitting between them. Germline V gene lookup returns CDR1 SNHLY and CDR2 FYNNEI. DNA of the CDR3: TGTGCCAGCAGGGTCCCTGAGCAGTTCTTC. Amino acids: CASRVPEQFF.

The rearrangement uses TRBV4-1 and TRBJ1-6; D perhaps matches TRBD1 (5 bases). V lost 1 base and J lost 7, with 11 bases in between. The CDR3 length is 15 residues. Germline CDR1 is MGHRA and CDR2 is YSYEKL. The CDR3 loop is CASSQVGLANSPLHF. The DNA of the CDR3 is TGCGCCAGCAGCCAAGTGGGACTAGCGAATTCACCCCTCCACTTT.